These 32 T cell receptor beta chains originate from one sample sequenced in a study of blood T cell repertoires in COVID-19. Method: immunoSEQ multiplex PCR; TCRdb's copy keeps in-frame clones and lacks some. Of more than 50,000 clones detected, approximately 91% appear once; the ten largest clones hold approximately 1.6%. The sequencing sample was made of peripheral blood. The source of these receptors is a human donor in a cohort sampled during active COVID-19.

The chain combines TRBV7-8 with TRBJ1-2; perhaps TRBD1 as D (5 bases). In germline, CDR1 is SGHVS, CDR2 FQNEAQ. The CDR3 contains 14 residues. Trimming pared 0 bases from V and 3 bases from J, leaving 8 bases between. CDR3 region: CASSLARGDYGYTF. CDR3 bases: TGTGCCAGCAGCTTAGCTCGGGGGGACTATGGCTACACCTTC.

This chain uses TRBV4-3 with TRBJ2-5; D is unclear. From germline, CDR1 is LGHNA and CDR2 YSLEER. The CDR3 consists of 16 residues. Trimming removed 1 base at V and 5 bases at J, with 17 bases between. The DNA of the CDR3 is TGCGCCAGCAGCCAAGCCCGCGGCGGAGCCCGGGAGACCCAGTACTTC. It codes for CASSQARGGARETQYF.

The chain links TRBV12-2 to TRBJ1-2; the D call of TRBD1 is as the table states it, not checked on the DNA. TRBV12-2 is deemed a pseudogene. The CDR3 extends over 15 amino acids. The CDR3 spells CASRPRTGEPYGYTF. DNA of the CDR3: TGTGCAAGTCGCCCGAGGACAGGGGAACCATATGGCTACACCTTC.

V and J are TRBV4-1 and TRBJ2-2; D perhaps matches TRBD2 (6 bases). The V gene lost 2 bases and the J gene lost 3 bases, with 7 bases spanning the gap. The CDR3 length is 14 residues. Germline V gene lookup returns CDR1 MGHRA and CDR2 YSYEKL. The DNA for the CDR3 is TGCGCCAGCAGCCAACGGGAGTACACCGGGGAGCTGTTTTTT. This translates into CASSQREYTGELFF.

The rearrangement uses TRBV20-1 and TRBJ1-6, with 8 positions matching TRBD1. The CDR3 covers 15 residues. Trimming cost V 3 bases and J 4 bases; bases outside gene matches: 5. Germline V gene lookup returns CDR1 DFQATT and CDR2 SNEGSKA (reference sequence). In nucleotides, the CDR3 is TGCAGTGCTAGTACGACAGGGGATTATAATTCACCCCTCCACTTT. Protein: CSASTTGDYNSPLHF.

The CDR3 loop is CASSQDRAETQYF. Written as DNA, the CDR3 is TGTGCCAGCAGCCAGGACAGGGCTGAGACCCAGTACTTC. The chain carries TRBV11-1 and TRBJ2-5, with 8 nucleotides matching TRBD1. Germline trimming cut 5 bases from V and 5 bases from J; bases unmatched to any gene: 4. CDR1 and CDR2 from the germline V gene are SGHAT and FQDESV (reference sequence). The CDR3 contains 13 residues.

The rearrangement uses TRBV5-1 and TRBJ1-4, with 11 bases identical to TRBD1. J gave up 0 bases and V 5 bases, and 12 bases lay outside the gene matches. The V gene's germline CDR1 is SGHRS and CDR2 YFSETQ. This CDR3 is built from 19 residues. In DNA, the CDR3 is TGCGCCAGCAGTATCTCCCTTGGACAGGGGGCCGCAACTAATGAAAAACTGTTTTTT. Amino acid sequence: CASSISLGQGAATNEKLFF.

J is TRBJ1-1 and V is TRBV4-1, with 10 bases aligning to TRBD1. V shed 1 base, J shed 1 base, and the junction held 3 bases outside the gene matches. CDR1 and CDR2 from the germline V gene are MGHRA and YSYEKL. The CDR3 covers 16 residues. The CDR3: CASSQVDRGPNTEAFF. CDR3 DNA: TGCGCCAGCAGCCAAGTAGACAGGGGGCCGAACACTGAAGCTTTCTTT.

The chain combines TRBV27 with TRBJ2-3; TRBD2 agrees at 13 bases. The length of the CDR3 is 20 residues. Germline V CDR1 and CDR2: MNHEY, SMNVEV (reference sequence). With 7 bases clipped from V and 4 bases from J, the junction kept 20 bases outside the gene matches. The CDR3 DNA is TGTGCCAGCACCAAGCTACCGACTAGCGGGAGGCCGTTATATCCAGATACGCAGTATTTT. Protein sequence: CASTKLPTSGRPLYPDTQYF.

The V and J genes are TRBV19 and TRBJ2-7, with 8 bases lining up with TRBD2. The V gene's germline CDR1 is LNHDA and CDR2 SQIVND (reference sequence). CDR3 length equals 15 residues. V was pared by 5 bases and J by 3 bases, with 9 bases of the junction left unmatched. CDR3 sequence (DNA): TGTGCCAGTAGTGGCGGGACTAGTGCGCTCTACGAGCAGTACTTC. Translation gives CASSGGTSALYEQYF.

The chain employs TRBV7-9 and TRBJ1-2; D is possibly TRBD1 (6 bases). Germline V gene data show CDR1 as SEHNR and CDR2 as FQNEAQ (reference sequence). With 1 base removed from V and 0 bases from J, the gap between germline ends came to 6 bases. The CDR3 runs to 14 residues. CDR3 sequence: CASSLGTANYGYTF. In DNA form, the CDR3 reads TGTGCCAGCAGCTTAGGGACAGCTAACTATGGCTACACCTTC.

The chain has TRBV5-1 and TRBJ2-2, with a weak D call TRBD2 (6 bases). The CDR3 extends over 14 amino acids. Germline values: CDR1 SGHRS, CDR2 YFSETQ. Trimming shortened V by 4 bases and J by 6 bases, and 13 bases separated the two germline ends. The CDR3: CASSGQGGAGELFF. In DNA, the CDR3 is TGCGCCAGCAGCGGGCAGGGAGGAGCCGGGGAGCTGTTTTTT.

V and J are TRBV25-1 and TRBJ1-3, with 9 bases lining up with TRBD1. Trimming cost V 4 bases and J 4 bases; bases outside gene matches: 5. The CDR3 extends over 15 amino acids. Per the germline V gene, CDR1 is MGHDK and CDR2 is SYGVNS. CDR3 protein: CASSGGTGIGNTIYF. CDR3 in DNA: TGTGCCAGCAGTGGAGGGACAGGGATAGGAAACACCATATATTTT.

The rearrangement uses TRBV4-3 and TRBJ1-1; D is ambiguous. CDR1 and CDR2 (germline): LGHNA, YSLEER. This CDR3 has 15 amino acids. The V end was cut by 0 bases, the J end by 0 bases, with 8 bases between. CDR3 region: CASSQEARLNTEAFF. CDR3 nucleotides: TGCGCCAGCAGCCAAGAAGCCAGGTTGAACACTGAAGCTTTCTTT.

The chain couples TRBV28 to TRBJ2-2; TRBD1 matches at 7 bases. The germline V gene encodes CDR1 MDHEN and CDR2 SYDVKM. V shed 3 bases and J 5 bases; nucleotides not matched to a gene: 12. The CDR3 has 17 residues. The CDR3 DNA is TGTGCCAGCAGTTTCCGTACGCAGGGGGTAGCGACCGGGGAGCTGTTTTTT. Residues: CASSFRTQGVATGELFF.

Only a few counts were recorded for this clone. The chain combines TRBV10-1 with TRBJ1-6, with 9 bases identical to TRBD1. The CDR3 is 13 residues long. V shed 6 bases, J shed 9 bases, and the junction held 3 bases outside the gene matches. Germline V gene sequence: CDR1 WNHNN, CDR2 SYGVQD (reference sequence). The CDR3 is CASSRDRVSPLHF. The DNA for the CDR3 is TGCGCCAGCAGCCGGGACAGGGTTTCACCCCTCCACTTT.

The V call is TRBV18, the J call TRBJ2-3; 7 bases fit TRBD2. The CDR3 totals 13 residues. Per the germline V gene, CDR1 is KGHSH and CDR2 is LQKENI. Losses at the gene ends were 4 bases for V and 5 bases for J; bases not matched to a gene: 3. The CDR3 DNA is TGTGCCAGCTCACTCGGGACTAAAGATACGCAGTATTTT. Its protein product is CASSLGTKDTQYF.

The chain couples TRBV9 to TRBJ2-2, with D tentatively TRBD2 (6 bases). Trimming stripped 4 bases from V and 4 bases from J, with 20 bases between. The CDR3 extends over 17 amino acids. CDR1 SGDLS and CDR2 YYNGEE come from the germline V gene. CDR3 protein: CASSSNAGGAGTGELFF. In nucleotides, the CDR3 is TGTGCCAGCAGCTCCAATGCCGGGGGTGCAGGCACCGGGGAGCTGTTTTTT.

CDR3 in DNA: TGTGCCAGCAGCAGTTCTAGCGGGACATACGAGCAGTACTTC. Translated: CASSSSSGTYEQYF. J is TRBJ2-7 and V is TRBV14, with 9 nucleotides matching TRBD2. Germline V lookup: CDR1 SGHDN, CDR2 FVKESK. There are 14 residues in the CDR3. With 5 bases clipped from V and 4 bases from J, the junction kept 6 bases outside the gene matches. The complete variable domain, with remaining parts taken from reference TRBV14 and TRBJ2-7, reads EAGVTQFPSHSVIEKGQTVTLRCDPISGHDNLYWYRRVMGKEIKFLLHFVKESKQDESGMPNNRFLAERTGGTYSTLKVQPAELEDSGVYFCASSSSSGTYEQYFGPGTRLTVT.

The chain has TRBV28 and TRBJ1-4, with D possibly being TRBD1 (6 bases). Looked up from germline, CDR1 is MDHEN and CDR2 is SYDVKM. This CDR3 is built from 16 residues. The V and J ends lost 6 bases and 0 bases respectively, with 14 bases between them. The CDR3 bases are TGTGCCAGCAGCCAGGACAGCCGAGCAACTAATGAAAAACTGTTTTTT. Translation gives CASSQDSRATNEKLFF.

The V call is TRBV5-6, the J call TRBJ1-1, with TRBD1 matching 8 bases. Germline V gives CDR1 SGHDT, CDR2 YYEEEE. V lost 5 bases to trimming and J lost 8 bases; unmatched junction nucleotides: 8. The CDR3 totals 13 residues. The CDR3 coding sequence is TGTGCCAGCAGAGAACAGGGGGTTTCGGAAGCTTTCTTT. Translated: CASREQGVSEAFF.

The chain couples TRBV4-2 to TRBJ2-3, with D possibly TRBD2 on 6 matching bases. Germline CDR1 and CDR2: LGHNA and YNFKEQ. The V end was cut by 0 bases, the J end by 9 bases, with 10 bases between. The CDR3 is 13 residues long. CDR3 bases: TGTGCCAGCAGCCAAGATAGGAGGGGCACGCAGTATTTT. This sequence encodes CASSQDRRGTQYF.

This clone was recorded only once. This chain links TRBV5-5 with TRBJ2-7, with D possibly matching TRBD2 (5 bases). The length of the CDR3 is 15 residues. Germline V gene data show CDR1 as SGHKS and CDR2 as YYEKEE (reference sequence). V was pared by 6 bases and J by 2 bases, with 18 bases between. This CDR3 reads CASTRPPEGTYEQYF. The CDR3 region has the DNA TGTGCCAGCACCAGGCCCCCAGAGGGTACCTACGAGCAGTACTTC.

The V call is TRBV28, the J call TRBJ2-1; 7 bases match TRBD2. Trimming removed 5 bases from V and 1 base from J; junction bases left unmatched: 5. Germline assignment: CDR1 MDHEN and CDR2 SYDVKM. The CDR3 is 15 amino acids. In DNA form, the CDR3 reads TGTGCCAGCAGTAGACTAGCACATTCCTACAATGAGCAGTTCTTC. Its translation: CASSRLAHSYNEQFF.

The chain combines TRBV29-1 with TRBJ2-1; 8 bases align to TRBD1. Per the germline V gene, CDR1 is SQVTM and CDR2 is ANQGSEA. The V segment lost 8 bases and the J segment 7 bases; nucleotides outside the gene matches: 4. CDR3 length equals 11 residues. CDR3 sequence reads: CSIDRGNEQFF. The CDR3 DNA reads TGCAGCATAGACAGGGGAAATGAGCAGTTCTTC.

For the CDR3, the DNA is TGCGCCAGCAGCCCAATGAGCGGGAGGGTTAAAGATACGCAGTATTTT. Its protein is CASSPMSGRVKDTQYF. The chain combines TRBV5-1 with TRBJ2-3; 10 bases line up with TRBD2. V was pared by 4 bases and J by 5 bases, with 10 bases of the junction left unmatched. Germline assignment: CDR1 SGHRS and CDR2 YFSETQ. The CDR3 totals 16 residues.

The chain combines TRBV7-3 with TRBJ2-6; D is perhaps TRBD1 (7 bases). CDR3 length equals 17 residues. Germline CDR1 SGHTA, CDR2 FQGTGA. V was cut by 2 bases and J by 0 bases, with 11 bases left in between. This chain's CDR3 is CASSLGGTASGANVLTF. The DNA of the CDR3 is TGTGCCAGCAGCTTAGGCGGGACAGCCTCTGGGGCCAACGTCCTGACTTTC.

The gene calls are TRBV9 and TRBJ2-6, with TRBD1 matching 8 bases. CDR1 and CDR2 (germline): SGDLS, YYNGEE. V lost 0 bases, J lost 9 bases, and 17 bases stayed unmatched. The CDR3 covers 19 residues. The CDR3 sequence: CASSVASIRPGQEVNVLTF. The CDR3 bases are TGTGCCAGCAGCGTAGCCTCAATTCGGCCGGGACAGGAGGTCAACGTCCTGACTTTC.

The chain carries TRBV15 and TRBJ1-5, with TRBD1 as a possible D gene (5 bases). Per the germline V gene, CDR1 is LNHNV and CDR2 is YYDKDF (reference sequence). The CDR3 is made up of 13 amino acids. V shed 0 bases and J shed 5 bases, with 5 bases lying between them. In DNA, the CDR3 is TGTGCCACCAGCAGAGAGGGGCATCAGCCCCAGCATTTT. It encodes CATSREGHQPQHF.

V is TRBV7-9 and J is TRBJ1-4, with a weak D call TRBD1 (6 bases). This CDR3 is 14 amino acids long. V dropped 4 bases and J dropped 7 bases, with 13 bases sitting between them. CDR1 SEHNR and CDR2 FQNEAQ come from the germline V gene (reference sequence). The CDR3 region has the DNA TGTGCCAGCAGCTCAAGGGGGTATGGTGAAAAACTGTTTTTT. Translating it yields CASSSRGYGEKLFF. Variable domain in full (rest from reference TRBV7-9 and TRBJ1-4): DTGVSQNPRHKITKRGQNVTFRCDPISEHNRLYWYRQTLGQGPEFLTYFQNEAQLEKSRLLSDRFSAERPKGSFSTLEIQRTEQGDSAMYLCASSSRGYGEKLFFGSGTQLSVL.

This clone came up once. The V call is TRBV7-9, the J call TRBJ1-4; D call uncertain. The length of the CDR3 is 15 residues. Germline CDR1 reads SEHNR; CDR2 reads FQNEAQ (reference sequence). Trimming took off 1 base at V and 4 bases at J, with 10 bases between the two ends. The CDR3 DNA is TGTGCCAGCAGCTTAGAAGCAGGATATAATGAAAAACTGTTTTTT. Its translation: CASSLEAGYNEKLFF.

This sequence joins TRBV3-1 (or the pseudogene TRBV3-2) and TRBJ1-1; tentative D call: TRBD1 (5 bases). V lost 4 bases to trimming and J lost 3 bases, with 12 bases between them. Germline lookup yields CDR1 LGHDT and CDR2 YNNKEL (reference sequence). The CDR3 spans 14 residues. The CDR3 sequence: CASSRGRKDTEAFF. The CDR3, as DNA: TGTGCCAGCAGCCGGGGCCGAAAGGACACTGAAGCTTTCTTT.